The 11 T cell receptor beta chains below were found in one sample sequenced in a study of T cells in Graves' hyperthyroidism and ophthalmopathy. Amplification of TCR beta CDR3 regions used RNA as the template. The HTBI primer set was used in a first-round RT-PCR of the TCR CDR3. Each CDR3 protein gets one entry after TCRdb re-called the multiplex PCR reads with MiXCR. This sample carries approximately 400,000 distinct CDR3 sequences, 15% to 18% of them seen once, and the ten largest clones take 13% to 15%. Sequencing used blood. The source of these receptors is a woman in her late teens or twenties with Graves' hyperthyroidism.

This chain links TRBV29-1 with TRBJ2-2; possibly TRBD1 for D (5 bases). Germline-derived CDR1 and CDR2 are SQVTM and ANQGSEA. Trimming took 2 bases from V and 7 from J, leaving 14 bases between them. The CDR3 spans 14 residues. CDR3 amino acids: CSVEKGTGHGELFF. The CDR3, as DNA: TGCAGCGTTGAAAAAGGAACAGGTCACGGGGAGCTGTTTTTT.

This clonotype was detected many times. This chain connects TRBV6-4 to TRBJ1-2; D may be TRBD1 (5 bases). V lost 5 bases and J lost 2, with 15 bases in between. The CDR3 is 15 amino acids. Per germline, CDR1 MRHNA and CDR2 SNTAGT. The CDR3 nucleotides read TGTGCCAGCAGTATTGAGAGTTGGGGGAACTATGGCTACACCTTC. Translating it yields CASSIESWGNYGYTF.

This clonotype occurred a few times. The CDR3 loop reads CSASSGGGHVWDTIYF. DNA for the CDR3: TGCAGTGCTTCCAGTGGAGGGGGTCATGTTTGGGACACCATATATTTT. This rearrangement joins TRBV20-1 to TRBJ1-3; possible D gene TRBD1, 6 bases. CDR3 length equals 16 residues. Trimming left V 5 bases short and J 8 bases short, with 25 bases between. Germline CDR1 is DFQATT and CDR2 is SNEGSKA (reference sequence).

The chain uses TRBV12-3 or TRBV12-4 and TRBJ1-1; D unclear. The V and J ends lost 5 bases and 2 bases respectively, with 12 bases between them. The CDR3 totals 14 residues. The CDR3 spells CASSLTTINTEAFF. Here the CDR3 DNA reads TGTGCCAGCAGTCTTACTACGATAAACACTGAAGCTTTCTTT.

Turning to this clonotype: This may arise from a read error, as a much more abundant clone is one base away. The chain employs TRBV7-2 and TRBJ1-2; TRBD1 aligns across 7 bases. After removal of 4 bases from V and 5 bases from J, the junction contained 7 bases not matched to a gene. This CDR3 has 14 amino acids. CDR1 SGHTA and CDR2 FQGNSA come from the germline V gene. The CDR3 bases are TGTGCCAGCAGCTCAAACAGGGGTATTTATGGCTACACCTTC. Translation: CASSSNRGIYGYTF.

This clonotype was detected many times. The chain links TRBV24-1 to TRBJ1-1; 7 bases are a match to TRBD1. The V gene's germline CDR1 is KGHDR and CDR2 SFDVKD. The CDR3 is made up of 13 amino acids. V trimming: 5 bases; J trimming: 5 bases; junction bases outside the gene matches: 4. CDR3 protein: CATSATTGTEAFF. CDR3 sequence (DNA): TGTGCCACCAGTGCGACGACAGGGACTGAAGCTTTCTTT.

The rearrangement uses TRBV4-1 and TRBJ2-7, with a weak D call TRBD2 (5 bases). The CDR3 runs to 17 residues. V lost 0 bases to trimming and J lost 2 bases, with 17 bases between them. CDR1 and CDR2 from the germline V gene are MGHRA and YSYEKL. CDR3 region: CASSQDGGIDIAYEQYF. Written as DNA, the CDR3 is TGCGCCAGCAGCCAAGATGGAGGAATAGACATAGCCTACGAGCAGTACTTC.

The chain employs TRBV19 and TRBJ1-1; D call uncertain. CDR1 is LNHDA, CDR2 SQIVND, per germline (reference sequence). This CDR3 is built from 13 residues. The V and J ends lost 4 bases and 0 bases respectively, with 6 bases between them. The CDR3 loop is CASSTTVNTEAFF. The CDR3 DNA is TGTGCCAGTAGTACCACAGTGAACACTGAAGCTTTCTTT.

This clonotype came up many times. The chain has TRBV7-2 and TRBJ2-1, with D uncertain. V gave up 5 bases and J gave up 9 bases, with 11 bases separating them. There are 12 residues in the CDR3. In germline, CDR1 is SGHTA, CDR2 FQGNSA. In DNA, the CDR3 is TGTGCCAGCAGCCGATTTGAGTTTGAGCAGTTCTTC. Encoded protein: CASSRFEFEQFF. Based on the CDR3 plus reference TRBV7-2 and TRBJ2-1, the full variable domain is GAGVSQSPSNKVTEKGKDVELRCDPISGHTALYWYRQSLGQGLEFLIYFQGNSAPDKSGLPSDRFSAERTGGSVSTLTIQRTQQEDSAVYLCASSRFEFEQFFGPGTRLTVL.

This clonotype came up many times. The V gene is TRBV12-3 or TRBV12-4, the J gene TRBJ1-1; the match to TRBD1 covers 9 bases. The V gene end was trimmed by 5 bases and the J gene end by 7 bases; junction bases not matched to a gene: 5. The CDR3 is made up of 13 amino acids. The CDR3 DNA sequence: TGTGCCAGCAGTCTCCCGACAGGGGGTGAAGCTTTCTTT. As protein: CASSLPTGGEAFF.

This clonotype was counted ten times or more. The chain couples TRBV6-5 to TRBJ1-1; D is possibly TRBD1 (5 bases). The length of the CDR3 is 16 residues. Between the trimmed V and J ends, which lost 1 base and 1 base, there was a span of 13 bases. Germline V lookup: CDR1 MNHEY, CDR2 SVGAGI. CDR3 bases: TGTGCCAGCAGTTACTGGGCAGGGAGTAAGAACACTGAAGCTTTCTTT. This encodes CASSYWAGSKNTEAFF.